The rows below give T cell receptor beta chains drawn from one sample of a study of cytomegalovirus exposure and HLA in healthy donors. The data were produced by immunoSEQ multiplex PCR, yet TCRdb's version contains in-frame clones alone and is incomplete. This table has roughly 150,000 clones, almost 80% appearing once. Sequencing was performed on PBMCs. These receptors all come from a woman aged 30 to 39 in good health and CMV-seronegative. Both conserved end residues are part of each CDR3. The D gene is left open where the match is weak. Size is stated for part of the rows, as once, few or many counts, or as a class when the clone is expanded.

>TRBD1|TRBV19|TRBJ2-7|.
CASSLGTGNSYEQYF
TGTGCCAGTAGTCTGGGGACAGGGAACTCCTACGAGCAGTACTTC
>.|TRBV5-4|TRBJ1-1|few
CASSLVAQENTEAFF
TGTGCCAGCAGCTTGGTTGCACAGGAGAACACTGAAGCTTTCTTT
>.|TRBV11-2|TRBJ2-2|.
CASSLGGGWTGELFF
TGTGCCAGCAGCTTAGGAGGAGGGTGGACCGGGGAGCTGTTTTTT
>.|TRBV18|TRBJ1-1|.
CASSPGQTNTEAFF
TGTGCCAGCTCACCCGGACAAACGAACACTGAAGCTTTCTTT
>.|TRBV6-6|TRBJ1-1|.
CASLRDNTEAFF
TGTGCCAGCTTACGGGATAACACTGAAGCTTTCTTT
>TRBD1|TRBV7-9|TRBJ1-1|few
CASSLPGTGKAEAFF
TGTGCCAGCAGCCTCCCCGGGACAGGGAAGGCTGAAGCTTTCTTT
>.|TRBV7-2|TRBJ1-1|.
CASSLGAGVDTEAFF
TGTGCCAGCAGCTTAGGGGCAGGGGTGGACACTGAAGCTTTCTTT
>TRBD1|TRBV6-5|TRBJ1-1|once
CASSNYRGSITEAFF
TGTGCCAGCAGTAATTACAGGGGTAGTATCACTGAAGCTTTCTTT
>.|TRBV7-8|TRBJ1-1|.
CASSLEPGRTEAFF
TGTGCCAGCAGCTTAGAACCAGGGAGGACTGAAGCTTTCTTT
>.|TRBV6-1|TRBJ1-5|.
CASILWQDYNQPQHF
TGTGCCAGCATTCTGTGGCAGGACTACAATCAGCCCCAGCATTTT
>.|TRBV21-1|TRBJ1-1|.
CASSKIRDRDTEAFF
TGTGCCAGCAGCAAAATAAGGGACAGGGACACTGAAGCTTTCTTT
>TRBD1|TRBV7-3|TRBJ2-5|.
CASSPYRGPQETQYF
TGTGCCAGCAGCCCATACAGGGGTCCCCAAGAGACCCAGTACTTC
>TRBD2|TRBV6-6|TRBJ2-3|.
CATRRGGSTDTQYF
TGTGCCACCCGCCGCGGGGGGAGCACAGATACGCAGTATTTT
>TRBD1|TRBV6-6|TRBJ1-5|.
CASKTGYNQPQHF
TGTGCCAGCAAGACAGGGTACAATCAGCCCCAGCATTTT
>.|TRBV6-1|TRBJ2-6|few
CASSEDSSGANVLTF
TGTGCCAGCAGTGAGGACAGCTCTGGGGCCAACGTCCTGACTTTC
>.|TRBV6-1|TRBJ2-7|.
CASSVSSTAYEQYF
TGTGCCAGCAGTGTTTCTAGTACCGCCTACGAGCAGTACTTC
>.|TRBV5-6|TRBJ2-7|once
CASSSFSYEQYF
TGTGCCAGCAGCTCTTTCTCCTACGAGCAGTACTTC
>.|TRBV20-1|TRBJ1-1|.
CSALSDSGAFF
TGCAGTGCCCTTTCGGACTCGGGGGCTTTCTTT
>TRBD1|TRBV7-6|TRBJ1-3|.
CASSLGTGPSGNTIYF
TGTGCCAGCAGCTTAGGGACAGGGCCCTCTGGAAACACCATATATTTT
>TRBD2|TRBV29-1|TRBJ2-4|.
CSVLAGENIQYF
TGCAGCGTACTAGCGGGAGAAAACATTCAGTACTTC
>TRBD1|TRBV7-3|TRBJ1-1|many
CASSADRGTEAFF
TGTGCCAGCAGCGCCGACAGGGGCACTGAAGCTTTCTTT
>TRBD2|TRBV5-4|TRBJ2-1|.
CASSLDGGANNEQFF
TGTGCCAGCAGCTTGGACGGGGGGGCGAACAATGAGCAGTTCTTC
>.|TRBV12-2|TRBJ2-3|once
CASRSVTSGHTDTQYF
TGTGCAAGTCGCTCGGTGACTAGCGGGCACACAGATACGCAGTATTTT
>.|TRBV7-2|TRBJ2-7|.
CASSLAGRSYEQYF
TGTGCCAGCAGCTTAGCGGGGCGCTCCTACGAGCAGTACTTC
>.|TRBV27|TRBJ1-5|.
CASSLRPAVDQPQHF
TGTGCCAGCAGTTTACGCCCGGCGGTCGATCAGCCCCAGCATTTT
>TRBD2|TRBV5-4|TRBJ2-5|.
CASSSGGGRDQETQYF
TGTGCCAGCAGCTCGGGGGGGGGCCGGGACCAAGAGACCCAGTACTTC
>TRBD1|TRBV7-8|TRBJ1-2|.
CASSSQGQGRTPNYGYTF
TGTGCCAGCAGCTCGCAAGGACAGGGAAGGACCCCTAACTATGGCTACACCTTC
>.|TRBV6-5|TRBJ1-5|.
CASSPSGSNQPQHF
TGTGCCAGCAGCCCCTCAGGGAGCAATCAGCCCCAGCATTTT
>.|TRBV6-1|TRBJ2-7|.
CASSASGSTYEQYF
TGTGCCAGCAGTGCTTCGGGGTCTACCTACGAGCAGTACTTC
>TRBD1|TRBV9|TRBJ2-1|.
CASRGTDPYNEQFF
TGTGCCAGCAGGGGGACAGATCCCTACAATGAGCAGTTCTTC
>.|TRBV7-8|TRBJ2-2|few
CASSLDRAGTGELFF
TGTGCCAGCAGCTTAGACAGGGCAGGCACCGGGGAGCTGTTTTTT
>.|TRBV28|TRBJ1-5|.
CASSLSREGNQPQHF
TGTGCCAGCAGTTTATCTCGGGAAGGCAATCAGCCCCAGCATTTT
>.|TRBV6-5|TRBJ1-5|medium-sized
CASSYGPNNQPQHF
TGTGCCAGCAGTTATGGGCCAAACAATCAGCCCCAGCATTTT
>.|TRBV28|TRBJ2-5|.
CASTRPKETQYF
TGTGCCAGCACGAGGCCGAAAGAGACCCAGTACTTC
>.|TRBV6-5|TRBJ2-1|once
CASSYTRTAPSNEQFF
TGTGCCAGCAGTTATACGAGGACAGCCCCCTCCAATGAGCAGTTCTTC
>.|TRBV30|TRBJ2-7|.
CAWSTKRASYEQYF
TGTGCCTGGTCTACGAAGAGGGCGTCATACGAGCAGTACTTC
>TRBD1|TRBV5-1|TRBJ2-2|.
CASSLAGTGKTGELFF
TGCGCCAGCAGCTTAGCCGGGACAGGGAAAACCGGGGAGCTGTTTTTT